This T cell receptor beta chain was recorded in a study of T-cell reconstitution after alpha-beta-depleted transplantation in children. The authors prepared the TCRbeta library with unique molecular identifiers. TCRdb independently ran MiXCR on the PCR reads; one entry per CDR3 protein. There are around 600,000 distinct CDR3 sequences in the sample; 10% occur only once, and about 4% lies in the top ten. This clonotype was detected ten times or more. The V gene's germline CDR1 is SGHVS and CDR2 FNYEAQ. This CDR3 is built from 15 residues. Trimming removed 2 bases at V and 0 bases at J, with 8 bases between.

This specimen consisted of PBMCs from the stem cell graft donor, obtained from the stem cell graft. The source is a human donor who donated a stem cell graft to a child with acute myeloid leukemia. The gene calls are TRBV7-6 and TRBJ1-3; no clear D gene. The CDR3 DNA reads TGTGCCAGCAGCTTAAGGGAGAGCTCTGGAAACACCATATATTTT. This translates into CASSLRESSGNTIYF.